This TCR beta chain stems from a study of control samples from healthy donors and cancer patients. Clones were read by immunoSEQ multiplex PCR, and TCRdb kept only the in-frame ones, dropping some. Among fewer than 150,000 clones listed, roughly 90% were seen once. This CDR3 has 13 residues. Germline V gene lookup returns CDR1 GTSNPN and CDR2 SVGIG (reference sequence). V gave up 5 bases and J gave up 0 bases, with 10 bases separating them. This clonotype was sampled from a woman under 30 in good health. This chain connects TRBV30 to TRBJ1-1; D perhaps matches TRBD1 (5 bases). The sequenced sample consisted of blood. The CDR3 coding sequence is TGTGCCTGGGGTTTACAGGTGAACACTGAAGCTTTCTTT. This encodes CAWGLQVNTEAFF.